These 20 T cell receptor beta chains were all obtained from the same sample, sequenced in a study of PD-L1 blockade in urothelial cancer. Some clones are missing from TCRdb's copy, which holds only in-frame ones; the method was immunoSEQ multiplex PCR. The sample holds more than 30,000 clones, roughly 91% seen once. The sequencing here drew on PBMCs, taken around atezolizumab (anti-PD-L1) treatment. These receptors were collected from a man in his 60s with urothelial cancer.

V usage is TRBV14 and J usage is TRBJ2-2, with 7 bases identical to TRBD2. Looked up from germline, CDR1 is SGHDN and CDR2 is FVKESK. V was clipped by 4 bases and J by 7 bases; unmatched bases: 6. The CDR3 has 14 residues. The CDR3 coding sequence is TGTGCCAGCAGCCCACTAGCGTATGGCGGGGAGCTGTTTTTT. As protein: CASSPLAYGGELFF.

The chain recombines TRBV19 with TRBJ2-3; D might be TRBD2 (5 bases). Germline CDR1 LNHDA, CDR2 SQIVND (reference sequence). This CDR3 is 11 amino acids long. Trimming shortened V by 8 bases and J by 6 bases, and 9 bases separated the two germline ends. The CDR3 spells CASGPGDTQYF. The DNA for the CDR3 is TGTGCCAGTGGTCCGGGGGATACGCAGTATTTT.

The rearrangement uses TRBV27 and TRBJ2-7; no clear D. Germline V gene data show CDR1 as MNHEY and CDR2 as SMNVEV (reference sequence). Trimming cost V 3 bases and J 0 bases, with 6 bases left between them. This CDR3 is built from 13 residues. The CDR3 DNA reads TGTGCCAGCAGTTTCGTCAGCTCCTACGAGCAGTACTTC. This sequence encodes CASSFVSSYEQYF.

This clone was counted only a few times. The chain links TRBV7-9 to TRBJ2-7, with unresolved D. CDR3 size: 13 residues. Germline V gives CDR1 SEHNR, CDR2 FQNEAQ (reference sequence). The V end was cut by 5 bases, the J end by 6 bases, with 14 bases between. The CDR3 DNA reads TGTGCCAGCAGCCCCCGATACTTCTCCGAGCAGTACTTC. This translates into CASSPRYFSEQYF.

This sequence joins TRBV18 and TRBJ2-7; D might be TRBD2 (6 bases). Trimming pared 2 bases from V and 3 bases from J, leaving 14 bases between. The CDR3 length is 15 residues. CDR1 is KGHSH and CDR2 is LQKENI in the germline V gene. The CDR3 DNA reads TGTGCCAGCTCACCAGGGTTCAACGGGGGCTACGAGCAGTACTTC. Encoded protein: CASSPGFNGGYEQYF.

This sequence joins TRBV27 and TRBJ1-2, with TRBD1 identical over 8 bases. Germline V CDR1 and CDR2: MNHEY, SMNVEV (reference sequence). CDR3 length: 14 residues. V lost 6 bases, J lost 3 bases, and 6 bases stayed unmatched. The CDR3 protein is CASRPGGRYYGYTF. CDR3 sequence (DNA): TGTGCCAGCAGACCAGGGGGCCGGTACTATGGCTACACCTTC.

The chain employs TRBV5-1 and TRBJ2-3; 9 bases map to TRBD2. From germline, CDR1 is SGHRS and CDR2 YFSETQ. The CDR3 runs to 15 residues. V lost 3 bases, J lost 5 bases, and 7 bases stayed unmatched. The CDR3 region is CASSSRGGYVDTQYF. CDR3 nucleotides: TGCGCCAGCAGCTCGCGGGGGGGATATGTAGATACGCAGTATTTT.

V usage is TRBV5-5 and J usage is TRBJ2-3; tentative D call: TRBD2 (6 bases). V lost 4 bases to trimming and J lost 1 base, with 19 bases between them. Germline V gene sequence: CDR1 SGHKS, CDR2 YYEKEE (reference sequence). The CDR3 is made up of 17 amino acids. For the CDR3, the DNA is TGTGCCAGCAGCCCGACGGCCGGGGACTCCCGCACAGATACGCAGTATTTT. Protein product: CASSPTAGDSRTDTQYF.

The genes are TRBV7-9 and TRBJ1-4; D possibly corresponds to TRBD1 (5 bases). Per the germline V gene, CDR1 is SEHNR and CDR2 is FQNEAQ (reference sequence). The V gene lost 4 bases and the J gene lost 7 bases, with 10 bases spanning the gap. The CDR3 is 13 amino acids. CDR3: CASSSGGSEKLFF. CDR3 coding DNA: TGTGCCAGCAGCTCGGGGGGGAGTGAAAAACTGTTTTTT. Full variable domain (remainder filled in from reference TRBV7-9 and TRBJ1-4): DTGVSQNPRHKITKRGQNVTFRCDPISEHNRLYWYRQTLGQGPEFLTYFQNEAQLEKSRLLSDRFSAERPKGSFSTLEIQRTEQGDSAMYLCASSSGGSEKLFFGSGTQLSVL.

J is TRBJ2-2 and V is TRBV14, with D possibly matching TRBD2 (6 bases). The CDR3 is made up of 19 amino acids. CDR1 and CDR2 (germline): SGHDN, FVKESK. V dropped 0 bases and J dropped 7 bases, with 24 bases sitting between them. CDR3 in amino acids: CASSQDRDSGPSWGGELFF. For the CDR3, the DNA is TGTGCCAGCAGCCAAGATCGTGACAGCGGGCCCTCGTGGGGCGGGGAGCTGTTTTTT. Based on the CDR3 plus reference TRBV14 and TRBJ2-2, the full variable domain is EAGVTQFPSHSVIEKGQTVTLRCDPISGHDNLYWYRRVMGKEIKFLLHFVKESKQDESGMPNNRFLAERTGGTYSTLKVQPAELEDSGVYFCASSQDRDSGPSWGGELFFGEGSRLTVL.

The V call is TRBV13, the J call TRBJ2-7, with D possibly being TRBD1 (5 bases). The V end was cut by 4 bases, the J end by 5 bases, with 9 bases between. CDR1 and CDR2 (germline): PRHDT, FYEKMQ (reference sequence). The CDR3 has 12 amino acids. The CDR3 region has the DNA TGTGCCAGCAGCTCCTTGACAGACGAGCAGTACTTC. This encodes CASSSLTDEQYF.

This sequence joins TRBV19 and TRBJ2-5; tentative D call: TRBD2 (6 bases). V lost 5 bases and J 9 bases, leaving 22 bases between the germline ends. The germline V gene encodes CDR1 LNHDA and CDR2 SQIVND (reference sequence). This CDR3 is 15 amino acids long. The CDR3, as DNA: TGTGCCAGTAGTGACGGGACTTGGAATCCAAGGGCCCAGTACTTC. It codes for CASSDGTWNPRAQYF.

This rearrangement joins TRBV7-2 to TRBJ2-7, with a tentative D call TRBD2 (5 bases). The germline CDR1 and CDR2 sequences are SGHTA and FQGNSA. Trimming stripped 1 base from V and 3 bases from J, with 10 bases between. The CDR3 is 14 amino acids. The chain's CDR3 is CASSLERESYEQYF. As DNA, the CDR3 is TGTGCCAGCAGCTTAGAGAGGGAAAGCTACGAGCAGTACTTC.

The V and J genes are TRBV11-3 and TRBJ2-5, with D possibly TRBD2 on 6 matching bases. CDR1 and CDR2 (germline): SGHNT, YENEEA. The CDR3 runs 12 residues. V was trimmed by 3 bases and J by 5 bases, leaving 7 bases between them. CDR3 residues: CASSFSGETQYF. For the CDR3, the DNA is TGTGCCAGCAGCTTTAGCGGTGAGACCCAGTACTTC.

The chain is built from TRBV21-1 and TRBJ2-3; TRBD2, the table's D call, lacks a check against the DNA. TRBV21-1 is noted as a pseudogene. The CDR3 sequence is 17 residues long. CDR3 residues: CASSIGGERGRTDTQYF. In DNA form, the CDR3 reads TGTGCCAGCAGCATTGGGGGGGAACGGGGGCGGACAGATACGCAGTATTTT.

This chain uses TRBV28 with TRBJ2-5, with 9 bases that match TRBD1. The CDR3 length is 15 residues. Germline V gene lookup returns CDR1 MDHEN and CDR2 SYDVKM. The V segment lost 2 bases and the J segment 0 bases; nucleotides outside the gene matches: 1. The CDR3 region is CASSLGDRDQETQYF. The CDR3 DNA sequence: TGTGCCAGCAGTTTAGGGGACAGGGACCAAGAGACCCAGTACTTC.

This chain joins TRBV11-2 and TRBJ2-1; TRBD2 agrees at 11 bases. The ends lost 5 bases at V and 1 base at J; junction bases unmatched: 4. Germline loops: CDR1 SGHAT, CDR2 FQNNGV. This CDR3 spans 16 amino acids. The DNA for the CDR3 is TGTGCCAGCAGCCCTAGCGGGAGGATATCCTACAATGAGCAGTTCTTC. Translating it yields CASSPSGRISYNEQFF. The whole variable domain, filled in from reference TRBV11-2 and TRBJ2-1, reads EAGVAQSPRYKIIEKRQSVAFWCNPISGHATLYWYQQILGQGPKLLIQFQNNGVVDDSQLPKDRFSAERLKGVDSTLKIQPAKLEDSAVYLCASSPSGRISYNEQFFGPGTRLTVL.

V gene TRBV14 combines with J gene TRBJ2-5; no reliable D call. V gave up 1 base and J gave up 1 base, with 7 bases separating them. The CDR3 is made up of 14 amino acids. The germline CDR1 and CDR2 sequences are SGHDN and FVKESK. The CDR3 region has the DNA TGTGCCAGCAGCCAAGTTTCCAGCCAAGAGACCCAGTACTTC. Its translation is CASSQVSSQETQYF.

A single count supports this clone. The chain employs TRBV4-2 and TRBJ2-3; the match to TRBD2 covers 8 bases. With V trimmed by 0 bases and J by 0 bases, 11 bases remained unmatched. Germline assignment: CDR1 LGHNA and CDR2 YNFKEQ. CDR3 length: 19 residues. The CDR3 nucleotides read TGTGCCAGCAGCCAAGAAAGACTAGCGCATCATTCTAGCACAGATACGCAGTATTTT. This gives the protein CASSQERLAHHSSTDTQYF.

V usage is TRBV19 and J usage is TRBJ2-3; the match to TRBD1 covers 8 bases. V lost 6 bases, J lost 2 bases, and 7 bases stayed unmatched. The CDR3 has 15 residues. Looked up from germline, CDR1 is LNHDA and CDR2 is SQIVND (reference sequence). In nucleotides, the CDR3 is TGTGCCAGTAGATCACCGGGACAGGTCACAGATACGCAGTATTTT. Translating gives CASRSPGQVTDTQYF. The full variable domain, rest sourced from reference TRBV19 and TRBJ2-3, is DGGITQSPKYLFRKEGQNVTLSCEQNLNHDAMYWYRQDPGQGLRLIYYSQIVNDFQKGDIAEGYSVSREKKESFPLTVTSAQKNPTAFYLCASRSPGQVTDTQYFGPGTRLTVL.